This TCR beta chain came from a study of T cell repertoires in cytomegalovirus infection. Study-wide background: CMV epitopes, recently identified HLA-C-restricted and well-studied HLA-B-restricted, were used. Indicated by public TCR beta signatures were CMV infection and matching HLA type.

Germline values: CDR1 SGHAT, CDR2 FQNNGV. This CDR3 spans 15 amino acids. Trimming took 0 bases from V and 0 from J, leaving 8 bases between them. This clonotype has a handful of counts. Its specificity is unknown. TCRdb reprocessed the reads with MiXCR, giving one entry per CDR3 protein. The sample includes around 800,000 distinct CDR3 sequences, approximately 30% of them seen just once. The study's findings and limits: Predominance within the ex vivo response was attributable to HLA-C-restricted CMV-specific TCR beta clonotypes.

Sequenced material: cultured CD8+ T cells from PBMCs, taken from culture after CMV antigen stimulation. V and J are TRBV11-2 and TRBJ1-1, with unresolved D. The TCR comes from a human donor in good health (CMV status not recorded). Some clones in this sample may be carry-over from other donors' samples. CDR3 coding DNA: TGTGCCAGCAGCTTAGACCTGATAATGAACACTGAAGCTTTCTTT. Protein product: CASSLDLIMNTEAFF.